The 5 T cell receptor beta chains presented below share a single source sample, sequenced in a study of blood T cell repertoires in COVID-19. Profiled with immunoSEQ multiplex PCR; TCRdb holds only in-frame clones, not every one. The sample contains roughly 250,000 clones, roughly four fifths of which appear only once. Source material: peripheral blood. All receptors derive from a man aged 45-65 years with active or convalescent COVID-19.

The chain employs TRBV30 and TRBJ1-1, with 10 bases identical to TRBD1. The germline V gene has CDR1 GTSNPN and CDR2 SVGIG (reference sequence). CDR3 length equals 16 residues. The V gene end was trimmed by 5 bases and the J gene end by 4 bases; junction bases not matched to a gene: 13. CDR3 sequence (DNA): TGTGCCTGGTCCCAAATCGGGACAGGGGAGGGCACTGAAGCTTTCTTT. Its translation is CAWSQIGTGEGTEAFF.

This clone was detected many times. The DNA of the CDR3 is TGCGCCAGCAGCCAAGAGAGGGCAGGGAACACCGGGGAGCTGTTTTTT. Its translation: CASSQERAGNTGELFF. The V call is TRBV4-1, the J call TRBJ2-2; a possible D gene is TRBD2 (5 bases). In germline, CDR1 is MGHRA, CDR2 YSYEKL. Trimming removed 0 bases from V and 1 base from J, with 9 bases in between. The CDR3 consists of 16 residues.

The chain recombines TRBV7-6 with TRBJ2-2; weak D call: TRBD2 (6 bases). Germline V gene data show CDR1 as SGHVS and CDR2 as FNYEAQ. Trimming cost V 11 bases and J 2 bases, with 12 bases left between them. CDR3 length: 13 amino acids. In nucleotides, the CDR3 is TGTGCCGTCCGTAGCGGAAACACCGGGGAGCTGTTTTTT. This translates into CAVRSGNTGELFF.

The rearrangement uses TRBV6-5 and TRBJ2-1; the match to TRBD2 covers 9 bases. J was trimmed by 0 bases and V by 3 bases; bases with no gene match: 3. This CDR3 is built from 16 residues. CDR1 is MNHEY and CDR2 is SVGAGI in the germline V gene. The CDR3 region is CASSYLAGASYNEQFF. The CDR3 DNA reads TGTGCCAGCAGTTATTTAGCGGGGGCCTCCTACAATGAGCAGTTCTTC.

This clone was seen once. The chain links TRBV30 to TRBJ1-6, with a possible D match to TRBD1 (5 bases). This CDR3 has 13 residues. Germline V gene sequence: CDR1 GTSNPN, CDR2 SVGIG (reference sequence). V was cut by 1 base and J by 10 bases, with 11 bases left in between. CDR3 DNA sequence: TGTGCCTGGAGTGGACAGTCTAGGTCACCCCTCCACTTT. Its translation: CAWSGQSRSPLHF.